The 4 T cell receptor beta chains given below trace back to one sample, sequenced in a study of sequential checkpoint blockade in melanoma (dated by TCRdb to about 2019). Libraries were prepared through the immunoSEQ multiplex PCR assay. TCRdb provides this immuneACCESS table in a form limited to in-frame rearrangements. Some clones are lacking; in checked studies, under half of them reflect an unresolved V gene, and why the rest are absent is not known. The sample includes 30,000 to 40,000 clones, with 88% observed a single time. The top ten clones comprise over 10% of the sample. In light of the paper, this sample's treatment or condition label describes: randomized to nivolumab then ipilimumab (arm A) or the reverse (arm B). This specimen consisted of CD8+ T cells sorted from blood (inferred from file names), obtained from a patient given nivolumab and ipilimumab in sequence. Receptors were obtained from a human donor with melanoma.

This chain joins TRBV27 and TRBJ1-2; TRBD1 might be the D (6 bases). The germline V gene has CDR1 MNHEY and CDR2 SMNVEV (reference sequence). This CDR3 is built from 14 residues. Trimming removed 5 bases at V and 4 bases at J, with 14 bases between. In DNA, the CDR3 is TGTGCCAGCAGTCCGGACAGTCGGGGCTATGGCTACACCTTC. This encodes CASSPDSRGYGYTF.

This clone was detected many times. The chain combines TRBV5-8 with TRBJ2-7; 11 bases align to TRBD1. Per the germline V gene, CDR1 is SGHTS and CDR2 is YDEGEE. V shed 0 bases, J shed 4 bases, and the junction held 3 bases outside the gene matches. CDR3 length: 15 amino acids. The CDR3 DNA sequence: TGTGCCAGCAGCTTGGGTGGGACAGGGGGATACGAGCAGTACGTC. This sequence encodes CASSLGGTGGYEQYV.

The rearrangement uses TRBV9 and TRBJ2-1; 8 nucleotides match TRBD2. After removal of 2 bases from V and 8 bases from J, the junction contained 15 bases not matched to a gene. Germline V gives CDR1 SGDLS, CDR2 YYNGEE. This CDR3 spans 17 amino acids. CDR3: CASSVLGLGGRNDEQFF. The CDR3 DNA sequence: TGTGCCAGCAGCGTGCTCGGTTTGGGCGGGAGGAACGATGAGCAGTTCTTC.

V is TRBV9 and J is TRBJ1-1; 7 positions match TRBD1. CDR3 size: 14 residues. Germline loops: CDR1 SGDLS, CDR2 YYNGEE. V was clipped by 4 bases and J by 0 bases; unmatched bases: 3. The CDR3 region is CASSLTGLNTEAFF. CDR3 sequence (DNA): TGTGCCAGCAGCCTGACAGGGCTGAACACTGAAGCTTTCTTT.